Listed below are T cell receptor beta chains from one sample, sequenced in a study of blood T cell repertoires in COVID-19. The method was immunoSEQ multiplex PCR; TCRdb's version includes in-frame clones alone and lacks a portion of them. The data contain around 160,000 clones, roughly 87% of them singletons. The sequencing sample was made of PBMCs or T cells enriched from blood (not recorded which). The source of these receptors is a woman between 40 and 55 years old who had been exposed to COVID-19. Each CDR3 is given with its conserved first and last residue. D genes are given only for firm matches. Some rows have no size entry. The others give once, few or many, or a class for an expanded clone.

V gene,J gene,clone size,D gene,CDR3 length,CDR3 DNA,CDR3 protein
TRBV19,TRBJ1-4,NA,NA,17,TGTGCCAGTAGTCCCCAGCGGCAGGGGACAAGTAATGAAAAACTGTTTTTT,CASSPQRQGTSNEKLFF
TRBV29-1,TRBJ2-7,NA,TRBD2,13,TGCAGCGTCAGATCTAGCGGGAGCTACGAGCAGTACTTC,CSVRSSGSYEQYF
TRBV20-1,TRBJ1-1,NA,NA,14,TGCAGTGCTAGTCTACAGGGTCCTAACACTGAAGCTTTCTTT,CSASLQGPNTEAFF
TRBV3-1/TRBV3-2,TRBJ1-4,NA,NA,15,TGTGCCAGCAGCCAAGGGTTTCAGTCGAATGAAAAACTGTTTTTT,CASSQGFQSNEKLFF
TRBV4-2,TRBJ1-1,NA,NA,14,TGTGCCAGCAGCCGAGAGGACAGGAACACTGAAGCTTTCTTT,CASSREDRNTEAFF
TRBV5-1,TRBJ1-1,NA,TRBD1,15,TGCGCCAGCAGCCGGGACAGGGAGCTGAACACTGAAGCTTTCTTT,CASSRDRELNTEAFF
TRBV7-9,TRBJ2-5,NA,NA,14,TGTGCCAGCAGCCCCGAACGTGAGGCGGAGACCCAGTACTTC,CASSPEREAETQYF
TRBV6-5,TRBJ2-7,NA,TRBD1,14,TGTGCCAGCAGCACTGCAGGACAGGCCTACGAGCAGTACTTC,CASSTAGQAYEQYF
TRBV11-2,TRBJ2-7,NA,NA,15,TGTGCCAGCAGCTTAGAGCAGACCGCGGCTTACGAGCAGTACTTC,CASSLEQTAAYEQYF
TRBV7-2,TRBJ1-2,NA,NA,15,TGTGCCAGCAGCCGGACAGAATTAGCTAACTATGGCTACACCTTC,CASSRTELANYGYTF
TRBV7-2,TRBJ1-2,NA,TRBD1,14,TGTGCCAGCAGCTCTCGGACAGGGTGGATTGGCTACACCTTC,CASSSRTGWIGYTF
TRBV6-4,TRBJ1-2,NA,NA,15,TGTGCCAGCAGTGTAGCGGAGGGCTCAAGGGATGGCTACACCTTC,CASSVAEGSRDGYTF
TRBV27,TRBJ1-4,NA,NA,14,TGTGCCAGCAGGTTACAGGGTTTAAGGGAAAAACTGTTTTTT,CASRLQGLREKLFF
TRBV9,TRBJ2-5,NA,TRBD2,14,TGTGCCAGCAGCGGGGCCCAGCGGGGAGAGACCCAGTACTTC,CASSGAQRGETQYF
TRBV4-1,TRBJ1-1,NA,TRBD1,15,TGCGCCAGCAGCCAAGAGGGGGACAGGAGAAGGGAAGCTTTCTTT,CASSQEGDRRREAFF
TRBV5-6,TRBJ1-1,NA,TRBD1,15,TGTGCCAGCAGTCCCTCGGGGACAGGGATCACTGAAGCTTTCTTT,CASSPSGTGITEAFF
TRBV5-4,TRBJ2-7,NA,NA,15,TGTGCCAGCAGTTCCGGGCCTCCCCGGCGGGACGAGCAGTACTTC,CASSSGPPRRDEQYF
TRBV2,TRBJ2-7,NA,NA,15,TGTGCCAGCAGTGAGGGGTCCGCGGGAAACTTCGAGCAGTACTTC,CASSEGSAGNFEQYF
TRBV9,TRBJ1-2,NA,TRBD1,12,TGTGCCAGTTGGGACAGGGGATATGGCTACACCTTC,CASWDRGYGYTF
TRBV27,TRBJ2-5,NA,TRBD2,15,TGTGCCAGCAGTTTAGATAGCGGGGCTCAAGAGACCCAGTACTTC,CASSLDSGAQETQYF
TRBV27,TRBJ1-2,NA,TRBD1,13,TGTGCCAGCTATCACAGGGGGCGACATGGCTACACCTTC,CASYHRGRHGYTF
TRBV7-8,TRBJ2-3,NA,NA,14,TGTGCCAGCAGCTCCGACAGGATCACAGATACGCAGTATTTT,CASSSDRITDTQYF
TRBV27,TRBJ2-1,NA,NA,15,TGTGCCAGCAGCCAACATGCGGACTCGGGTAATGAGCAGTTCTTC,CASSQHADSGNEQFF
TRBV19,TRBJ1-6,NA,TRBD1,16,TGTGCCAGTAGTATAGCGACGGGACAGTATAATTCACCCCTCCACTTT,CASSIATGQYNSPLHF
TRBV12-3/TRBV12-4,TRBJ1-2,NA,NA,12,TGTGCCAGCAGCCCTTACCTCCAGGGCTACACCTTC,CASSPYLQGYTF
TRBV19,TRBJ2-3,NA,TRBD2,13,TGTGCCAGTACGGTGGCGGGGGCAGATACGCAGTATTTT,CASTVAGADTQYF
TRBV10-3,TRBJ1-5,NA,TRBD1,13,TGTGCCATCGGACAGGAGGACAATCAGCCCCAGCATTTT,CAIGQEDNQPQHF
TRBV2,TRBJ1-2,NA,NA,14,TGTGCCAGCATATCTGTAAAGGGGAACTATGGCTACACCTTC,CASISVKGNYGYTF
TRBV5-1,TRBJ1-4,few,NA,15,TGCGCCAGCAGAGCGACGGGGTCCCTTAATGAAAAACTGTTTTTT,CASRATGSLNEKLFF
TRBV6-4,TRBJ2-1,NA,TRBD2,15,TGTGCCAGCAGTGCTAGCGGGAGTATCTACAATGAGCAGTTCTTC,CASSASGSIYNEQFF